This T cell receptor (beta chain) was found in a study of T cells in Graves' hyperthyroidism and ophthalmopathy. At the level of the study: Peripheral blood was collected at initial diagnosis, before any treatment.

Clinical symptoms, serum thyroxine and TRAb, thyroid ultrasound and orbital computed tomography were used for the diagnoses. The PBMCs had their origin in less than 13 ml of fresh peripheral blood. This clonotype was seen more than once but under ten times. The antigen is undetermined. Researchers took RNA transcripts and amplified the TCR beta CDR3 regions from them. HTBI primers were the set used in a first-round RT-PCR of the TCR CDR3. Each CDR3 protein gets one entry after TCRdb re-called the multiplex PCR reads with MiXCR. This sample has around 700,000 distinct CDR3 sequences, with around a sixth found just once. The CDR3 has 14 residues. The V and J ends lost 6 bases and 6 bases, in that order; junction bases with no gene match: 6. Germline assignment: CDR1 WSHSY and CDR2 SAAADI. Study-wide results and caveats: Stable hyperthyroidism was separated from ophthalmopathy by a model based on 13 V-J features.

This receptor was obtained from a woman between 50 and 59 years old with Graves' hyperthyroidism that later progressed to Graves' ophthalmopathy. V usage is TRBV10-2 and J usage is TRBJ2-7, with TRBD2 matching over 12 bases. Input material: blood. CDR3 DNA sequence: TGCGCCAGCAGCTACCCGGGACTAGCGGGCGAGCAGTACTTC. Amino acid sequence: CASSYPGLAGEQYF.